The source of this TCR beta chain is a study of blood T cell repertoires in COVID-19. Germline V lookup: CDR1 SEHNR, CDR2 FQNEAQ (reference sequence). This CDR3 is 17 amino acids long. V shed 6 bases and J 3 bases; nucleotides not matched to a gene: 17. This table comes from immunoSEQ multiplex PCR, and its TCRdb copy is limited to in-frame clones, with some not included. Among some 200,000 clones listed, 60% to 80% were seen once. This sequence originates from a woman in her seventies with acute or convalescent COVID-19. The gene calls are TRBV7-9 and TRBJ2-7; TRBD1 agrees at 7 bases. Sequencing was carried out using peripheral blood. The CDR3 DNA reads TGTGCCAGCAGTCGCCAAAACAGGGGCCCGAGGTTCTACGAGCAGTACTTC. It yields the protein CASSRQNRGPRFYEQYF.